Presented here are 8 T cell receptor beta chains from one specimen sequenced in a study of T cells in women clearing cervical HPV infection (dated by TCRdb to 2016 to 2019). The method behind the library was the immunoSEQ multiplex PCR assay. Sourced from immuneACCESS, this table was stored by TCRdb with only in-frame sequences that have V and J called. A share of the clones is absent; for the studies checked, an unresolved V gene accounts for under half, and the remainder has no known explanation. The table held for this sample gives about 20,000 clones. The ten largest clones add up to around 5% of the sample. The specimen was blood buffy coat. These receptors were collected from a woman aged 18 to 75 with a cervical HPV16 infection that either progressed to CIN3+ or cleared (not recorded which).

The CDR3 bases that were read are TGTGCCAGCAGCTTGGAGGTCTCGGATACG. Protein sequence: CASSLEVSDT. From start to end, the CDR3 is CASSLEVSDTQYF. The V and J genes are TRBV5-6 and TRBJ2-3; D gene unclear. Read coverage stops 3 residues before the CDR3 terminus; the germline J gene supplies the remainder. The CDR3 sequence is 13 residues long. V gave up 0 bases and J gave up 6 bases, with 8 bases separating them. CDR1 and CDR2 from the germline V gene are SGHDT and YYEEEE.

With regard to this clone: The CDR3 goes on 3 residues after the read ends, and that part is filled in from the germline J gene. The chain couples TRBV10-3 to TRBJ1-4; D is perhaps TRBD1 (5 bases). The ends were cut back, 1 base at V and 6 bases at J, with 12 bases in the middle. This CDR3 region has 15 residues. The germline V gene has CDR1 ENHRY and CDR2 SYGVKD. The part of the CDR3 DNA that was read is TGTGCCATCAGTGAGTTCAGGGCTAAAGATGAAAAA. Translation gives CAISEFRAKDEK. In full, the CDR3 reads CAISEFRAKDEKLFF.

Measured by frequency, this clone is medium-sized. The CDR3 end is not reached by the read, which stops 3 residues before it; the germline J gene fills it in. The chain employs TRBV6-2 or TRBV6-3 and TRBJ2-5; D is possibly TRBD1 (5 bases). The CDR3 spans 13 residues. The germline V gene encodes CDR1 MNHEY and CDR2 SVGEGT. Trimming removed 6 bases at V and 3 bases at J, with 11 bases between. CDR3 DNA (partial): TGTGCCAGCAGAGGGGATGGAAAAGAGACC. This gives the protein CASRGDGKET. The CDR3 as a whole reads CASRGDGKETQYF.

Comments on this clone: The read terminates 3 residues before the CDR3 end, so the remaining end is supplied by the germline J gene. The gene calls are TRBV20-1 and TRBJ1-2; D perhaps matches TRBD1 (5 bases). Trimming pared 0 bases from V and 3 bases from J, leaving 11 bases between. CDR1 DFQATT and CDR2 SNEGSKA come from the germline V gene (reference sequence). This CDR3 has 14 amino acids. The DNA read from the CDR3 is TGCAGTGCTAGAGATCGACAGAACTACTATGGC. Protein sequence: CSARDRQNYYG. Given in full, the CDR3 is CSARDRQNYYGYTF.

Judged by frequency, this clone is medium-sized (0.01 to 0.1%). The CDR3 end falls 3 residues outside the read, so it is completed with the germline J gene. The chain combines TRBV29-1 with TRBJ2-3; 7 nucleotides align to TRBD1. Germline CDR1 and CDR2: SQVTM and ANQGSEA. Trimming took 7 bases from V and 4 from J; bases not matched to a gene: 5. The CDR3 extends over 12 amino acids. The DNA read from the CDR3 is TGCAGCGGACGACAGGGACCAGATACG. Amino acid sequence: CSGRQGPDT. The full CDR3 is CSGRQGPDTQYF.

As regards this clone: The read falls 3 residues short of the CDR3 end, and the missing part is taken from the germline J gene. V is TRBV30 and J is TRBJ1-2, with D perhaps TRBD1 (5 bases). The CDR3 has 15 amino acids. CDR1 GTSNPN and CDR2 SVGIG come from the germline V gene (reference sequence). Partial CDR3 DNA: TGTGCCTGTTCCCCTCCGCCGGACACCGCCTACGAC. Amino acid sequence: CACSPPPDTAYD. In full, the CDR3 is CACSPPPDTAYDYTF. Supplemented by reference TRBV30 and TRBJ1-2, the full variable domain reads SQTIHQWPATLVQPVGSPLSLECTVEGTSNPNLYWYRQAAGRGLQLLFYSVGIGQISSEVPQNLSASRPQDRQFILSSKKLLLSDSGFYLCACSPPPDTAYDYTFGSGTRLTVV.

Note on this clone: The read ends 3 residues early relative to the CDR3; the germline J gene fills the gap. The chain carries TRBV7-9 and TRBJ2-7; no reliable D call. The CDR3 consists of 11 residues. From germline, CDR1 is SEHNR and CDR2 FQNEAQ (reference sequence). V was pared by 5 bases and J by 6 bases, with 8 bases between. CDR3 DNA (partial): TGTGCCAGCAGCCCCGTTCCCGAG. Translating it yields CASSPVPE. The entire CDR3 is CASSPVPEQYF. Complete variable domain (other parts from reference TRBV7-9 and TRBJ2-7): DTGVSQNPRHKITKRGQNVTFRCDPISEHNRLYWYRQTLGQGPEFLTYFQNEAQLEKSRLLSDRFSAERPKGSFSTLEIQRTEQGDSAMYLCASSPVPEQYFGPGTRLTVT.

To note about this clone: Read data end 3 residues before the CDR3 end; the end is taken from the germline J gene. The chain combines TRBV5-5 with TRBJ1-1, with no clear D. This CDR3 spans 14 amino acids. V lost 0 bases and J lost 1, with 7 bases in between. The germline gives CDR1 SGHKS, CDR2 YYEKEE (reference sequence). Partial CDR3 DNA: TGTGCCAGCAGCTTGGGACATTCGAACACTGAA. Protein sequence: CASSLGHSNTE. The whole CDR3 protein reads CASSLGHSNTEAFF.